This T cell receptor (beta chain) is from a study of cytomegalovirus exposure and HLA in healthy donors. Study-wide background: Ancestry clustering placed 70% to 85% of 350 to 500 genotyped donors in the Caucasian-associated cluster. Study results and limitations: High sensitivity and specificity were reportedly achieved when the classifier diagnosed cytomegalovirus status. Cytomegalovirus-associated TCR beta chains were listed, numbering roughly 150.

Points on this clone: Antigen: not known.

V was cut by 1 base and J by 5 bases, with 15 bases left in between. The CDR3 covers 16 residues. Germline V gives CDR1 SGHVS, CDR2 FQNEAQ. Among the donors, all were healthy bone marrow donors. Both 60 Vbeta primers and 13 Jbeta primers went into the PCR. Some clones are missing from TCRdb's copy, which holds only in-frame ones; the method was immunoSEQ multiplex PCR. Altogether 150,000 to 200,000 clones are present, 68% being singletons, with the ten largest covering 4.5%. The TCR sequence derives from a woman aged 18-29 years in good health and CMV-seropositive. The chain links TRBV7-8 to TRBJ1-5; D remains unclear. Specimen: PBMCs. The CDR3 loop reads CASSLVSRGHHQPQHF. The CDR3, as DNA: TGTGCCAGCAGCTTAGTATCACGAGGCCACCATCAGCCCCAGCATTTT. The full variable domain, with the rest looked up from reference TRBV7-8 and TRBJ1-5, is GAGVSQSPRYKVAKRGQDVALRCDPISGHVSLFWYQQALGQGPEFLTYFQNEAQLDKSGLPSDRFFAERPEGSVSTLKIQRTQQEDSAVYLCASSLVSRGHHQPQHFGDGTRLSIL.